Listed below are T cell receptor beta chains from one sample, sequenced in a study of OX40 agonist ivuxolimab in advanced cancers. Sequencing used immunoSEQ multiplex PCR; TCRdb keeps in-frame clones, though not all of them. The table records 40,000 to 55,000 clones, approximately 80% of them present only once. The specimen comprised CD4+ or CD8+ T cells sorted from blood, sampled in a trial of the OX40 agonist ivuxolimab. These receptor sequences come from an adult with an advanced solid tumor such as melanoma, head and neck, liver or kidney cancer. CDR3s include the opening cysteine and the closing phenylalanine or tryptophan. The D gene is left open where the match is weak. Size values are once, few and many counts, or a class for expanded clones, and some rows have none.

d_call: TRBD2
clone_size: .
j_call: TRBJ2-1
v_call: TRBV7-8
cdr3_aa: CASSLSGNRYNEQFF
cdr3_nt: TGTGCCAGCAGCCTTAGCGGGAACCGCTACAATGAGCAGTTCTTC

d_call: .
clone_size: .
j_call: TRBJ1-1
v_call: TRBV5-1
cdr3_aa: CASTLTGWNTEAFF
cdr3_nt: TGCGCCAGCACCCTGACAGGTTGGAACACTGAAGCTTTCTTT

d_call: .
clone_size: .
j_call: TRBJ1-4
v_call: TRBV5-1
cdr3_aa: CASSLGSSAGNEKLFF
cdr3_nt: TGCGCCAGCAGCTTGGGGTCGTCTGCCGGTAATGAAAAACTGTTTTTT

d_call: .
clone_size: .
j_call: TRBJ2-3
v_call: TRBV10-2
cdr3_aa: CASRNQGFTDTQYF
cdr3_nt: TGCGCCAGCCGGAACCAAGGGTTCACAGATACGCAGTATTTT

d_call: .
clone_size: .
j_call: TRBJ2-5
v_call: TRBV7-9
cdr3_aa: CASSPGQFQETQYF
cdr3_nt: TGTGCCAGCAGCCCCGGACAGTTTCAAGAGACCCAGTACTTC

d_call: TRBD2
clone_size: few
j_call: TRBJ2-5
v_call: TRBV11-2
cdr3_aa: CASSLGTSGRGDQYF
cdr3_nt: TGTGCCAGCAGCTTAGGGACTAGCGGAAGGGGGGACCAGTACTTC

d_call: .
clone_size: .
j_call: TRBJ2-1
v_call: TRBV2
cdr3_aa: CASSIGLDNEQFF
cdr3_nt: TGTGCCAGCAGTATCGGGTTGGACAATGAGCAGTTCTTC

d_call: TRBD1
clone_size: .
j_call: TRBJ2-7
v_call: TRBV7-9
cdr3_aa: CASSLGQSNYEQYF
cdr3_nt: TGTGCCAGCAGCTTGGGACAGTCAAACTACGAGCAGTACTTC

d_call: TRBD2
clone_size: .
j_call: TRBJ2-2
v_call: TRBV28
cdr3_aa: CASRTSGNVAGELFF
cdr3_nt: TGTGCCAGCAGGACTAGCGGGAATGTTGCCGGGGAGCTGTTTTTT

d_call: .
clone_size: once
j_call: TRBJ1-2
v_call: TRBV19
cdr3_aa: CASRNHYGYTF
cdr3_nt: TGTGCCAGCCGTAACCATTATGGCTACACCTTC

d_call: .
clone_size: .
j_call: TRBJ1-1
v_call: TRBV7-3
cdr3_aa: CASSSGGGAAEAFF
cdr3_nt: TGTGCCAGCAGCTCCGGAGGGGGGGCCGCTGAAGCTTTCTTT

d_call: .
clone_size: .
j_call: TRBJ1-5
v_call: TRBV19
cdr3_aa: CASSNRVSNQPQHF
cdr3_nt: TGTGCCAGTAGTAACAGGGTTAGCAATCAGCCCCAGCATTTT

d_call: TRBD1
clone_size: .
j_call: TRBJ1-2
v_call: TRBV9
cdr3_aa: CASSVGEGAFYGYTF
cdr3_nt: TGTGCCAGCAGCGTAGGAGAGGGGGCTTTCTATGGCTACACCTTC

d_call: TRBD1
clone_size: .
j_call: TRBJ2-5
v_call: TRBV11-3
cdr3_aa: CASSQGQTTTQYF
cdr3_nt: TGTGCCAGCAGCCAGGGACAGACTACGACCCAGTACTTC

d_call: TRBD2
clone_size: .
j_call: TRBJ2-7
v_call: TRBV29-1
cdr3_aa: CSVSRGLDEQYF
cdr3_nt: TGCAGCGTTTCGCGGGGGTTGGACGAGCAGTACTTC

d_call: .
clone_size: .
j_call: TRBJ1-2
v_call: TRBV28
cdr3_aa: CASRSPSPGGPYMSYTF
cdr3_nt: TGTGCCAGCAGGTCACCCTCCCCGGGAGGCCCCTATATGAGCTACACCTTC

d_call: .
clone_size: .
j_call: TRBJ2-7
v_call: TRBV19
cdr3_aa: CASSVAGPTEQYF
cdr3_nt: TGTGCCAGTAGTGTGGCAGGCCCCACCGAGCAGTACTTC

d_call: TRBD1
clone_size: once
j_call: TRBJ1-5
v_call: TRBV28
cdr3_aa: CANRGNSNQPQHF
cdr3_nt: TGTGCCAACAGGGGTAATAGCAATCAGCCCCAGCATTTT

d_call: .
clone_size: .
j_call: TRBJ2-7
v_call: TRBV5-1
cdr3_aa: CASSPGDAYEQYF
cdr3_nt: TGCGCCAGCAGTCCCGGGGATGCCTACGAGCAGTACTTC

d_call: .
clone_size: .
j_call: TRBJ1-2
v_call: TRBV18
cdr3_aa: CASSLEAGRWSYGYTF
cdr3_nt: TGTGCCAGCTCATTGGAAGCGGGACGGTGGTCCTATGGCTACACCTTC

d_call: TRBD1
clone_size: .
j_call: TRBJ1-3
v_call: TRBV7-2
cdr3_aa: CASSLQGGPGNTIYF
cdr3_nt: TGTGCCAGCAGCTTACAGGGGGGTCCTGGAAACACCATATATTTT

d_call: .
clone_size: .
j_call: TRBJ1-1
v_call: TRBV19
cdr3_aa: CASSIRGLEAFF
cdr3_nt: TGTGCCAGTAGTATAAGGGGCCTTGAAGCTTTCTTT

d_call: TRBD2
clone_size: .
j_call: TRBJ2-7
v_call: TRBV27
cdr3_aa: CASSPASGSYYEQYF
cdr3_nt: TGTGCCAGCAGCCCCGCTAGCGGGAGTTACTACGAGCAGTACTTC

d_call: TRBD2
clone_size: once
j_call: TRBJ2-1
v_call: TRBV6-1
cdr3_aa: CASSPSGQYNEQFF
cdr3_nt: TGTGCCAGCAGTCCTAGCGGGCAATACAATGAGCAGTTCTTC

d_call: .
clone_size: .
j_call: TRBJ1-2
v_call: TRBV9
cdr3_aa: CASSVEGGYYGYTF
cdr3_nt: TGTGCCAGCAGTGTCGAAGGAGGCTACTATGGCTACACCTTC

d_call: .
clone_size: .
j_call: TRBJ1-2
v_call: TRBV14
cdr3_aa: CASSQEVGRRFGGYTF
cdr3_nt: TGTGCCAGCAGCCAAGAAGTGGGACGTAGGTTTGGTGGCTACACCTTC

d_call: .
clone_size: .
j_call: TRBJ1-3
v_call: TRBV25-1
cdr3_aa: CASKGGVGDTIYF
cdr3_nt: TGTGCCAGCAAGGGAGGGGTCGGGGACACCATATATTTT

d_call: .
clone_size: .
j_call: TRBJ2-1
v_call: TRBV5-4
cdr3_aa: CASSPPQKRGTVYNEQFF
cdr3_nt: TGTGCCAGCAGTCCTCCCCAAAAACGGGGAACAGTCTACAATGAGCAGTTCTTC

d_call: .
clone_size: .
j_call: TRBJ2-7
v_call: TRBV6-6
cdr3_aa: CASGLYEQYF
cdr3_nt: TGTGCCAGCGGCCTTTACGAGCAGTACTTC

d_call: .
clone_size: .
j_call: TRBJ1-5
v_call: TRBV18
cdr3_aa: CASSPPGKGNQPQHF
cdr3_nt: TGTGCCAGCTCACCACCGGGGAAAGGAAATCAGCCCCAGCATTTT

d_call: TRBD1
clone_size: once
j_call: TRBJ2-6
v_call: TRBV10-3
cdr3_aa: CATQGQGRGANVLTF
cdr3_nt: TGTGCCACTCAAGGACAGGGCCGTGGGGCCAACGTCCTGACTTTC

d_call: TRBD1
clone_size: .
j_call: TRBJ2-7
v_call: TRBV6-4
cdr3_aa: CASSLDGTGVPYEQYF
cdr3_nt: TGTGCCAGCAGTTTGGACGGGACAGGGGTTCCCTACGAGCAGTACTTC

d_call: TRBD2
clone_size: .
j_call: TRBJ2-1
v_call: TRBV7-8
cdr3_aa: CASNLAGLFNEQFF
cdr3_nt: TGTGCCAGCAACTTAGCGGGACTCTTCAATGAGCAGTTCTTC

d_call: .
clone_size: .
j_call: TRBJ2-7
v_call: TRBV4-1
cdr3_aa: CASSQTGDSYEQYF
cdr3_nt: TGCGCCAGCAGCCAAACAGGTGACTCCTACGAGCAGTACTTC

d_call: .
clone_size: once
j_call: TRBJ2-2
v_call: TRBV29-1
cdr3_aa: CSVADPLGQLFF
cdr3_nt: TGCAGCGTCGCCGACCCTTTGGGGCAGCTGTTTTTT